This T cell receptor beta chain originates from a study of T-cell memory formation after mild COVID-19. This CDR3 is built from 16 residues. TCRdb passed the 5' RACE reads through MiXCR, listing each CDR3 protein once. The repertoire consists of around 420,000 distinct CDR3 sequences, with less than 25% occurring once and the leading ten covering 8.5% to 9%. Notes on the study in general: Pre-infection memory showed some responding clones, and this suggested that cross-reactive memory joined. What remained unconfirmed was the SARS-CoV-2 specificity of second-wave clones peaking on day 37.

To note about this clonotype: Its antigen is currently unknown.

The sample consisted of PBMCs or a T cell subset sorted from them (not recorded which). The receptor was isolated from an adult woman who had mild COVID-19 (a few samples of this study predate the infection). Cell type and time point are not known. V and J are TRBV21-1 and TRBJ2-1; the listed D gene, TRBD1, was not tested against the DNA. TRBV21-1 is noted as a pseudogene. CDR3 sequence reads: CASSILEQGAYNEQFF. CDR3 bases: TGTGCCAGCAGCATATTGGAACAGGGGGCCTACAATGAGCAGTTCTTC.